This T cell receptor beta chain is drawn from a study of blood T cell repertoires in COVID-19. Overall study context: Collection of acute and convalescent COVID-19 samples took place in the United States, Italy and Spain. From T cells, B-cell-depleted T cells, or PBMCs came the material, which was cDNA or gDNA.

Method: immunoSEQ multiplex PCR; TCRdb's copy keeps in-frame clones and lacks some. Among 150,000 to 200,000 clones listed, more than 70% were seen once. In terms of age and location, participants ranged from roughly 18 to 90 years and lived in about 25 US areas. Researchers sorted participants into cohorts using their self-reported clinical history. The sequencing input was PBMCs or T cells enriched from blood (not recorded which). The clonotype was recovered from a man in his forties who had recovered from COVID-19.

The chain's CDR3 is CASSPTGGTLTF. CDR3 in DNA: TGCGCCAGCAGCCCTACCGGGGGGACCCTCACCTTC. V and J are TRBV5-1 and TRBJ1-2; perhaps TRBD1 as D (5 bases). This CDR3 is built from 12 residues. Germline V gives CDR1 SGHRS, CDR2 YFSETQ. Trimming cost V 4 bases and J 13 bases, with 17 bases left between them.